This is a list of T cell receptor beta chains from one sample in a study of blood T cell repertoires in COVID-19. Assay: immunoSEQ multiplex PCR; the TCRdb copy retains only in-frame clones and omits some. The sample consists of under 250,000 clones, 86% of them appearing once. Sequenced: peripheral blood. These receptors were collected from a woman aged 55-75 years who had recovered from COVID-19. The CDR3 runs from the conserved cysteine through the conserved F or W. A D gene is named only where the DNA matches it firmly. Part of the rows lack a size; the others show once, few, many or a class for expanded clones.

size,D,J,V,CDR3,DNA
-,-,TRBJ2-7,TRBV5-1,CASSFLRGFAYEQYF,TGCGCCAGCAGCTTTTTGAGGGGGTTCGCCTACGAGCAGTACTTC
-,-,TRBJ1-2,TRBV27,CASSLSASGHLGYTF,TGTGCCAGCAGTTTATCGGCCTCAGGGCACCTCGGCTACACCTTC
-,-,TRBJ2-1,TRBV5-1,CASSLQVSGYSYNEQFF,TGCGCCAGCAGCTTGCAAGTTAGCGGTTACTCCTACAATGAGCAGTTCTTC
few,TRBD1,TRBJ1-4,TRBV5-1,CASSLAGTGNEKLFF,TGCGCCAGCAGCTTGGCCGGGACAGGCAATGAAAAACTGTTTTTT
-,-,TRBJ2-7,TRBV28,CASSLNHVGAPLGEQYF,TGTGCCAGCAGTTTAAATCACGTTGGGGCTCCCCTTGGGGAGCAGTACTTC
-,-,TRBJ1-1,TRBV18,CASSPRGVWTEAFF,TGTGCCAGCTCACCTCGGGGGGTGTGGACTGAAGCTTTCTTT
-,TRBD2,TRBJ2-1,TRBV6-6,CASSYSRTSGTGEQFF,TGTGCCAGCAGTTACTCACGGACTAGCGGGACCGGTGAGCAGTTCTTC
-,-,TRBJ2-2,TRBV3-1/TRBV3-2,CASSQITGELFF,TGTGCCAGCAGCCAAATAACCGGGGAGCTGTTTTTT
once,-,TRBJ2-7,TRBV9,CASSPTVAGEQYF,TGTGCCAGCAGCCCCACGGTTGCAGGCGAGCAGTACTTC
-,-,TRBJ1-1,TRBV7-9,CASSARGGVNTEAFF,TGTGCCAGCAGCGCAAGAGGGGGGGTGAACACTGAAGCTTTCTTT
-,TRBD1,TRBJ1-2,TRBV11-2,CASSGQGYGYTF,TGTGCCAGCAGCGGACAGGGCTATGGCTACACCTTC
-,-,TRBJ2-5,TRBV20-1,CSARTAETQYF,TGCAGTGCTAGAACAGCGGAGACCCAGTACTTC
-,-,TRBJ2-7,TRBV28,CASSLWGTGGNEQYF,TGTGCCAGCAGTTTATGGGGAACCGGCGGGAACGAGCAGTACTTC
-,-,TRBJ2-7,TRBV7-2,CASSPLEASRAYEQYF,TGTGCCAGCAGCCCCCTGGAGGCCTCGAGGGCCTACGAGCAGTACTTC
once,TRBD1,TRBJ1-1,TRBV6-2/TRBV6-3,CASSGRQGIRKMNTEAFF,TGTGCCAGCAGTGGCCGACAGGGAATCAGAAAAATGAACACTGAAGCTTTCTTT
-,TRBD1,TRBJ1-2,TRBV29-1,CSVVARGQGDNGYGYTF,TGCAGCGTTGTAGCTCGGGGACAGGGTGACAATGGGTATGGCTACACCTTC
once,TRBD1,TRBJ2-6,TRBV19,CARCTNWTGRSGANVLTF,TGTGCCAGATGCACCAATTGGACAGGGAGGTCTGGGGCCAACGTCCTGACTTTC
few,TRBD1,TRBJ1-2,TRBV15,CATSRDRTGGAGYGYTF,TGTGCCACCAGCAGAGATCGGACAGGGGGCGCTGGCTATGGCTACACCTTC
-,-,TRBJ2-2,TRBV20-1,CSASTGNTGELFF,TGCAGTGCTAGTACAGGGAACACCGGGGAGCTGTTTTTT
-,-,TRBJ1-5,TRBV6-6,CASNSLGGPQHF,TGTGCCAGCAACTCATTAGGGGGGCCCCAGCATTTT
once,TRBD2,TRBJ2-1,TRBV29-1,CSVKQRGGGEQFF,TGCAGCGTTAAACAGCGGGGGGGCGGTGAGCAGTTCTTC
-,TRBD1,TRBJ1-2,TRBV19,CASRDRGTDGYTF,TGTGCCAGTAGAGACAGGGGGACAGATGGCTACACCTTC
-,-,TRBJ1-1,TRBV4-3,CASSQGRTEAFF,TGCGCCAGCAGCCAAGGTCGGACTGAAGCTTTCTTT
-,-,TRBJ2-6,TRBV7-3,CASSSRTVTTSGANVLTF,TGTGCCAGCAGCTCCCGGACAGTCACAACCTCTGGGGCCAACGTCCTGACTTTC
-,TRBD2,TRBJ2-7,TRBV2,CASRDSGGGYYEQYF,TGTGCCAGCAGGGATAGCGGGGGGGGTTACTACGAGCAGTACTTC
-,TRBD1,TRBJ2-1,TRBV11-3,CASSSDRGTYNEQFF,TGTGCCAGCAGCTCGGACAGGGGTACCTACAATGAGCAGTTCTTC
-,TRBD2,TRBJ2-7,TRBV5-6,CASTSGGTYEQYF,TGTGCCAGCACTAGCGGGGGGACATACGAGCAGTACTTC